What follows are 20 T cell receptor beta chains derived from one specimen sequenced in a study of shared T cell receptors in the human thymus. Repertoires were generated with immunoSEQ multiplex PCR, while TCRdb's copy carries only in-frame clones and drops some. The data show hundreds of thousands of clones, 87% seen once. These same data were also listed under a study on human thymus T cells.

Sequenced input: thymocytes. The receptors originated from a boy under three years old with a congenital heart defect.

This clone was detected a few times. This chain links TRBV28 with TRBJ2-7, with TRBD2 matching 7 bases. The CDR3 runs 10 residues. J lost 5 bases, V lost 8 bases, and 0 bases had no gene match. The germline V gene encodes CDR1 MDHEN and CDR2 SYDVKM. The CDR3 DNA sequence: TGTGCCAGCCGGGGGGACGAGCAGTACTTC. It yields the protein CASRGDEQYF.

The gene calls are TRBV28 and TRBJ1-4; D ambiguous. The CDR3 has 19 residues. CDR1 and CDR2 from the germline V gene are MDHEN and SYDVKM. With 6 bases removed from V and 3 bases from J, the gap between germline ends came to 26 bases. CDR3 sequence reads: CASSSGDRAFRWSNEKLFF. The CDR3 nucleotides read TGTGCCAGCAGCTCGGGAGATAGGGCGTTTCGGTGGTCTAATGAAAAACTGTTTTTT.

This clone was counted a single time. The rearrangement links TRBV27 to TRBJ2-1; maybe TRBD2 (6 bases). The CDR3 contains 16 residues. V was cut by 7 bases and J by 5 bases, with 21 bases left in between. From germline, CDR1 is MNHEY and CDR2 SMNVEV (reference sequence). DNA for the CDR3: TGTGCCAGCACCCGTGAGGGTTGGGGCGGGGACAATGAGCAGTTCTTC. This translates into CASTREGWGGDNEQFF.

The J gene is TRBJ1-2, the V gene TRBV30; tentative D call: TRBD1 (6 bases). The CDR3 is made up of 17 amino acids. Trimming took off 2 bases at V and 2 bases at J, with 21 bases between the two ends. Germline CDR1 and CDR2: GTSNPN and SVGIG (reference sequence). The CDR3 region has the DNA TGTGCCTGGAGTCCCTCGATCCGGGACATCCTAAACTATGGCTACACCTTC. Its translation is CAWSPSIRDILNYGYTF.

This chain links TRBV5-8 with TRBJ1-4; the D is unclear. The CDR3 is 16 residues long. Germline V gene lookup returns CDR1 SGHTS and CDR2 YDEGEE. Trimming removed 0 bases at V and 10 bases at J, with 19 bases between. This CDR3 reads CASSLARRRVKGKLFF. CDR3 DNA sequence: TGTGCCAGCAGCTTGGCCCGACGGAGGGTTAAGGGAAAACTGTTTTTT.

The J gene is TRBJ2-7, the V gene TRBV4-1; 15 nucleotides match TRBD2. CDR1 MGHRA and CDR2 YSYEKL come from the germline V gene. V was pared by 3 bases and J by 2 bases, with 2 bases of the junction left unmatched. The CDR3 length is 16 residues. CDR3 protein: CASSQGLAGGTYEQYF. DNA for the CDR3: TGCGCCAGCAGCCAGGGACTAGCGGGAGGTACCTACGAGCAGTACTTC.

V gene TRBV28 combines with J gene TRBJ2-7; 9 bases are a match to TRBD1. Germline V gene lookup returns CDR1 MDHEN and CDR2 SYDVKM. The CDR3 has 12 residues. The J segment lost 7 bases and the V segment lost 8 bases, leaving 6 bases of the junction unmatched. CDR3 sequence reads: CASADRGKEQYF. The CDR3 DNA reads as TGTGCCAGCGCGGACAGGGGAAAGGAGCAGTACTTC.

The chain joins TRBV29-1 to TRBJ1-2, with 9 positions matching TRBD1. The germline CDR1 and CDR2 sequences are SQVTM and ANQGSEA. Trimming cost V 4 bases and J 2 bases; bases outside gene matches: 5. The CDR3 length is 14 residues. The CDR3 reads CSVGRTGENYGYTF. CDR3 nucleotide sequence: TGCAGCGTTGGCAGGACAGGGGAGAACTATGGCTACACCTTC.

This clone was seen once. The rearrangement links TRBV4-1 to TRBJ2-5; TRBD2 matches at 10 bases. CDR1 and CDR2 from the germline V gene are MGHRA and YSYEKL. J was trimmed by 6 bases and V by 1 base; bases with no gene match: 11. The CDR3 length is 17 residues. CDR3 sequence reads: CASSQAELAGIWKTQYF. CDR3 in DNA: TGCGCCAGCAGCCAAGCCGAACTAGCGGGAATATGGAAGACCCAGTACTTC.

The chain has TRBV18 and TRBJ1-2; the D gene is possibly TRBD1 (6 bases). V gave up 2 bases and J gave up 3 bases, with 10 bases separating them. The V gene's germline CDR1 is KGHSH and CDR2 LQKENI. The CDR3 is made up of 14 amino acids. The CDR3 region has the DNA TGTGCCAGCTCACCAAAGGACAGAGACTATGGCTACACCTTC. It yields the protein CASSPKDRDYGYTF.

In this sample, this clone turned up once. The conserved phenylalanine or tryptophan normally closing the CDR3 is absent here, so this likely arose from a read error. Because the CDR3's place on the DNA is in doubt, the DNA is left out and the CDR3 is given as listed by TCRdb. The V and J genes are TRBV20-1 and TRBJ1-2. Per germline, CDR1 DFQATT and CDR2 SNEGSKA (reference sequence). The CDR3 has 9 residues if both end residues are counted. The CDR3 spells CSARGDSRL.

The DNA for the CDR3 is TGTGCCACCAGCAGAAACAGGGACAATCAGCCCCAGCATTTT. This sequence encodes CATSRNRDNQPQHF. The chain has TRBV15 and TRBJ1-5; TRBD1 might be the D (6 bases). CDR3 length: 14 amino acids. Deletions cut 2 bases from V and 3 bases from J, with 8 bases between. Germline assignment: CDR1 LNHNV and CDR2 YYDKDF (reference sequence).

Only one count was recorded for this clone. The same CDR3 is also encoded by other DNA sequences in this sample. This chain connects TRBV6-5 to TRBJ2-7, with 8 nucleotides matching TRBD1. Looked up from germline, CDR1 is MNHEY and CDR2 is SVGAGI. V lost 2 bases, J lost 0 bases, and 3 bases stayed unmatched. The CDR3 runs to 15 residues. CDR3 region: CASSYRTGSSYEQYF. As DNA, the CDR3 is TGTGCCAGCAGTTACCGGACAGGGAGCTCCTACGAGCAGTACTTC.

The chain has TRBV6-1 and TRBJ2-1, with a possible D match to TRBD1 (5 bases). The CDR3 is 14 residues long. Germline assignment: CDR1 MNHNS and CDR2 SASEGT. Trimming removed 2 bases from V and 4 bases from J, with 9 bases in between. This CDR3 is CASSEQGRYNEQFF. CDR3 sequence (DNA): TGTGCCAGCAGTGAACAGGGAAGGTACAATGAGCAGTTCTTC.

V is TRBV6-6 and J is TRBJ1-6, with 10 nucleotides matching TRBD1. Germline CDR1 MNHNY, CDR2 SVGAGI (reference sequence). Losses at the gene ends were 0 bases for V and 10 bases for J; bases not matched to a gene: 6. The CDR3 is 16 residues long. The CDR3 region has the DNA TGTGCCAGCAGTTACTCCGGGGGGACAGGGGAATCACCCCTCCACTTT. Its protein is CASSYSGGTGESPLHF.

The count of this clone is one. The chain couples TRBV11-2 to TRBJ1-2; a possible D gene is TRBD1 (5 bases). CDR3 length: 14 residues. Between the trimmed V and J ends, which lost 3 bases and 6 bases, there was a span of 14 bases. From germline, CDR1 is SGHAT and CDR2 FQNNGV. CDR3 bases: TGTGCCAGCAGCTTTTCGTTGACAGTCCATGGCTACACCTTC. This gives the protein CASSFSLTVHGYTF.

This chain connects TRBV5-4 to TRBJ1-5, with 8 bases aligning to TRBD1. Germline CDR1 reads SGHNT; CDR2 reads YYREEE (reference sequence). The V and J ends lost 1 base and 4 bases, in that order; junction bases with no gene match: 13. CDR3 length equals 18 residues. CDR3 amino acids: CASSLKTGTGHDNQPQHF. The CDR3, as DNA: TGTGCCAGCAGCTTGAAAACCGGGACAGGTCATGATAATCAGCCCCAGCATTTT.

The J gene is TRBJ2-7, the V gene TRBV5-6, with D possibly TRBD1 on 6 matching bases. The CDR3 is 13 amino acids. Germline V CDR1 and CDR2: SGHDT, YYEEEE. Trimming left V 4 bases short and J 2 bases short, with 10 bases between. The CDR3 here is CASSPTGPYEQYF. Written as DNA, the CDR3 is TGTGCCAGCAGCCCAACAGGGCCCTACGAGCAGTACTTC.

The chain carries TRBV28 and TRBJ1-3; a weak D match, TRBD1 (5 bases). Per germline, CDR1 MDHEN and CDR2 SYDVKM. The ends were cut back, 3 bases at V and 0 bases at J, with 18 bases in the middle. The CDR3 contains 18 residues. CDR3 sequence (DNA): TGTGCCAGCAGTTTCCACCCCCCGACAGAAGCCTCTGGAAACACCATATATTTT. It specifies CASSFHPPTEASGNTIYF.

This clone was detected once. The chain employs TRBV14 and TRBJ2-3, with D perhaps TRBD2 (7 bases). Per the germline V gene, CDR1 is SGHDN and CDR2 is FVKESK. This CDR3 has 14 residues. V lost 1 base and J 6 bases, leaving 11 bases between the germline ends. DNA of the CDR3: TGTGCCAGCAGCCAAGCGGGGGGCTGGGATACGCAGTATTTT. Its protein is CASSQAGGWDTQYF. The full variable domain, its missing parts supplied by reference TRBV14 and TRBJ2-3, is EAGVTQFPSHSVIEKGQTVTLRCDPISGHDNLYWYRRVMGKEIKFLLHFVKESKQDESGMPNNRFLAERTGGTYSTLKVQPAELEDSGVYFCASSQAGGWDTQYFGPGTRLTVL.